The clone carrying this TCR beta chain was counted ten times or more. Its antigen is unknown. CDR3 size: 17 residues. The V gene's germline CDR1 is MNHEY and CDR2 SVGAGI. The J segment lost 6 bases and the V segment lost 2 bases, leaving 13 bases of the junction unmatched. This specimen comes from a study of identical twins. Study results and limitations: Reduced insertions were recorded for abundant cord blood beta clonotypes, with no such pattern in memory repertoires. When twins shared out-of-frame alpha sequences, those sequences had excess low generation probability.

Healthy Caucasians, and only they, were the donors. MiXCR, run by TCRdb on the 5' RACE reads, gives a single entry per CDR3 protein. The sample lists approximately 890,000 distinct CDR3 sequences, around an eighth occurring once. This sample also appeared in a second study, on yellow fever vaccine responses in identical twins. As that report states: The authors reported partly convergent, partly personalized vaccine responses in identical twins.

The sequencing input was PBMCs. V gene TRBV6-5 combines with J gene TRBJ2-4; 7 positions agree with TRBD2. This TCR derives from a woman younger than 35 in good health. This CDR3 is CASSYGSSGVTLNIQYF. CDR3 bases: TGTGCCAGCAGTTACGGCTCTAGCGGAGTGACCCTAAACATTCAGTACTTC.